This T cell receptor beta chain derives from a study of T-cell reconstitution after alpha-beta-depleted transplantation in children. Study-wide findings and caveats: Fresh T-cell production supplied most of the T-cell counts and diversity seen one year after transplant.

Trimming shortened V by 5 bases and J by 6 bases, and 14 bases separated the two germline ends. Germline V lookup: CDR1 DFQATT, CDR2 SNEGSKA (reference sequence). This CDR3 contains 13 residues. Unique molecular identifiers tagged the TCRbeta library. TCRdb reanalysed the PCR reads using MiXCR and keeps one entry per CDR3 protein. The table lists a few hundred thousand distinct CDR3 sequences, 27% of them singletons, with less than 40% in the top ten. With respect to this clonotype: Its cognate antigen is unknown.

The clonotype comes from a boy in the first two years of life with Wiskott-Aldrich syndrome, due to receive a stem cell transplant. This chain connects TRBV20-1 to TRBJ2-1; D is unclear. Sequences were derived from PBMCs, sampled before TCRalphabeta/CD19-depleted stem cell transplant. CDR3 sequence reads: CSALWLRRNEQFF. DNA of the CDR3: TGCAGTGCTTTGTGGCTAAGGCGCAATGAGCAGTTCTTC.